Following are 4 T cell receptor beta chains from one sample sequenced in a study of T cell changes during pregnancy in multiple sclerosis (dated by TCRdb to 2018 to 2020). The protocol used for the library was the immunoSEQ multiplex PCR assay. The source is immuneACCESS, and TCRdb retained only in-frame sequences with V and J called. Part of the clones is not carried over; for the studies checked, unresolved V genes explain less than half of this, and the remainder is unexplained. Here the sample has tens of thousands of clones; roughly 92% occur a single time. The ten largest make up 0.65% to 0.85% of the sample. The sequences come from CD4+ T cells from peripheral blood mononuclear cells, collected in the third trimester of pregnancy. The receptors come from a female donor with multiple sclerosis, enrolled in a pregnancy study.

The sample holds one count of this clone. The genes are TRBV5-8 and TRBJ2-3; TRBD1 is a possible D gene (6 bases). V lost 4 bases and J lost 3, with 15 bases in between. The CDR3 extends over 15 amino acids. Germline CDR1 reads SGHTS; CDR2 reads YDEGEE. The CDR3 is CASSDDRYGTDTQYF. The CDR3 DNA reads as TGTGCCAGCAGCGACGACAGGTATGGGACAGATACGCAGTATTTT.

This chain links TRBV29-1 with TRBJ2-1; TRBD1 is a possible D gene (7 bases). The CDR3 is 10 amino acids. V was cut by 7 bases and J by 8 bases, with 9 bases left in between. The germline V gene has CDR1 SQVTM and CDR2 ANQGSEA. This chain's CDR3 is CSARGDEQFF. The DNA of the CDR3 is TGCAGCGCCAGGGGGGATGAGCAGTTCTTC.

This rearrangement joins TRBV10-3 to TRBJ2-7, with 9 bases matching TRBD1. The germline gives CDR1 ENHRY, CDR2 SYGVKD. J was trimmed by 4 bases and V by 5 bases; bases with no gene match: 3. The CDR3 consists of 13 residues. CDR3 loop: CAISRGQGYEQYF. CDR3 bases: TGTGCCATCAGTAGAGGACAGGGGTACGAGCAGTACTTC.

This clone was detected once. This chain connects TRBV25-1 to TRBJ1-6, with 10 bases that match TRBD1. Germline CDR1 reads MGHDK; CDR2 reads SYGVNS. V shed 6 bases and J 10 bases; nucleotides not matched to a gene: 6. The CDR3 has 14 residues. The CDR3, as DNA: TGTGCCAGCAGCAGGACAGGGGGTCTCTCACCCCTCCACTTT. The encoded protein is CASSRTGGLSPLHF.